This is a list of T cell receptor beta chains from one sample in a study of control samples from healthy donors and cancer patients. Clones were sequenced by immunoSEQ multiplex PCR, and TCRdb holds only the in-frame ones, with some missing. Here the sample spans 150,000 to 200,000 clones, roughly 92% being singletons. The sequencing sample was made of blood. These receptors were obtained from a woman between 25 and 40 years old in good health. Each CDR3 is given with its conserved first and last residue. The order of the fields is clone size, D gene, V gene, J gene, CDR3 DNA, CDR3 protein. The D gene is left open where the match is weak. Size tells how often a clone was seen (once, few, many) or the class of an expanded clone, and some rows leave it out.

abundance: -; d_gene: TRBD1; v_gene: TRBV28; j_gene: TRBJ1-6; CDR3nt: TGTGCCAGCAGTTTCTGGACAGGCGATTCACCCCTCCACTTT; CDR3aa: CASSFWTGDSPLHF
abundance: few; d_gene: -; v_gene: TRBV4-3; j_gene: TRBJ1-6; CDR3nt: TGCGCCAGCAGCCAAGATGGTTACACGACCCCCCTCCACTTT; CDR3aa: CASSQDGYTTPLHF
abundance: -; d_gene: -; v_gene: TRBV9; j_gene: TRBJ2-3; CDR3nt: TGTGCCAGCAGCGTAAGTTGGGCTAGCACAGATACGCAGTATTTT; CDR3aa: CASSVSWASTDTQYF
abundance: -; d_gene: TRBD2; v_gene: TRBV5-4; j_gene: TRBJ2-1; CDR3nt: TGTGCCAGCAGCTCCACTAGCGGTTACAATGAGCAGTTCTTC; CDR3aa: CASSSTSGYNEQFF
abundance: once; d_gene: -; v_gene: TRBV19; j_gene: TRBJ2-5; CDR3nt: TGTGCCAGTAGTATTACGTACAGGTCTGAGACCCAGTACTTC; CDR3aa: CASSITYRSETQYF
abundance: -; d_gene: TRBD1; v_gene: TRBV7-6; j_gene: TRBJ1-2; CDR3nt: TGTGCCAGCAGCCCCGGGACAGGGTGGGACTATGGCTACACCTTC; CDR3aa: CASSPGTGWDYGYTF
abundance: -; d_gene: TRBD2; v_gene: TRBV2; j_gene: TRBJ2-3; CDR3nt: TGTGCCAGCAGTCTCGGGCTAGCGGCCAGCACAGATACGCAGTATTTT; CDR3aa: CASSLGLAASTDTQYF
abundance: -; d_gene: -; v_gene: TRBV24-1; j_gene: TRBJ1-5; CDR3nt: TGTGCCACCAGTGATTTTGATAGCAATCAGCCCCAGCATTTT; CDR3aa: CATSDFDSNQPQHF
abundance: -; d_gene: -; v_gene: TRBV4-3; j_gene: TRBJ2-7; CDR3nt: TGCGCCAGCAGCGAGGGGCTCGCCTACGAGCAGTACTTC; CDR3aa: CASSEGLAYEQYF
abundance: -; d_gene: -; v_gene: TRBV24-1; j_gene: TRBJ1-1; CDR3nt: TGTGCCACCAGTGACCCCGCGGGGGAGGAAGCTTTCTTT; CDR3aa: CATSDPAGEEAFF
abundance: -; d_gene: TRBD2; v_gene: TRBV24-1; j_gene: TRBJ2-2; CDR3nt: TGTGCCACCAGTGATTCAGGACTAGCCACCGGGGAGCTGTTTTTT; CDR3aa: CATSDSGLATGELFF
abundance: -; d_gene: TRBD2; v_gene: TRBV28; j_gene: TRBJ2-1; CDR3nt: TGTGCCAGCAGTCAGCGGGAGGCGGGCCACAATGAGCAGTTCTTC; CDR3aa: CASSQREAGHNEQFF
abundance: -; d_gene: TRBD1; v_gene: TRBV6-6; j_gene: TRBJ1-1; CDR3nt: TGTGCCAGCAGCTTAGGGACAGCCAACACTGAAGCTTTCTTT; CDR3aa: CASSLGTANTEAFF
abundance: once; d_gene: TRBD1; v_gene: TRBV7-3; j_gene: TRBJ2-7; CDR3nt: TGTGCCAGCAGCCTGACAGGGGACTACGAGCAGTACTTC; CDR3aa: CASSLTGDYEQYF
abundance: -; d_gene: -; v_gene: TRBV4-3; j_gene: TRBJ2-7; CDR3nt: TGCGCCAGCAGCCAAGATTACGGGGGACCAAGCTACGAGCAGTACTTC; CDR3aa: CASSQDYGGPSYEQYF
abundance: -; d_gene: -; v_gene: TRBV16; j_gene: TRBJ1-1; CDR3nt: TGTGCCAGCAGCCAATTGGCCAGGGGGAACACTGAAGCTTTCTTT; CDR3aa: CASSQLARGNTEAFF
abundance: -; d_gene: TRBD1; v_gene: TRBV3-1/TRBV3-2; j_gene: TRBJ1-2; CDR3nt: TGTGCCAGCAGCACGCACGGGACAGGCAACTATGGCTACACCTTC; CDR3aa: CASSTHGTGNYGYTF
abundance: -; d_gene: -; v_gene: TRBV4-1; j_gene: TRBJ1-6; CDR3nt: TGCGCCAGCAGCCAAGTGGGTTTTGGGCGGGGCGAGTCACCCCTCCACTTT; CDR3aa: CASSQVGFGRGESPLHF
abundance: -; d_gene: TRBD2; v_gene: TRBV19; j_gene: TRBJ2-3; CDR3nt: TGTGCCAGTAGTGCCGGACTAGCGGGAGGGCCGAATACGCAGTATTTT; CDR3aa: CASSAGLAGGPNTQYF
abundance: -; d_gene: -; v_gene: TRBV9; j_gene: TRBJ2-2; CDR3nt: TGTGCCAGCAGCCCATCAAACACCGGGGAGCTGTTTTTT; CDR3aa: CASSPSNTGELFF
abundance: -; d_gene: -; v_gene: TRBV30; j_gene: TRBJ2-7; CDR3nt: TGTGCCGGGAGTTGGGACCATCTACGTGGGAAGCAGTACTTC; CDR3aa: CAGSWDHLRGKQYF
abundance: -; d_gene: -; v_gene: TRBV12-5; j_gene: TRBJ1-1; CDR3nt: TGTGCTAGTGGATGGGGTACCCTGAACACTGAAGCTTTCTTT; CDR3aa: CASGWGTLNTEAFF
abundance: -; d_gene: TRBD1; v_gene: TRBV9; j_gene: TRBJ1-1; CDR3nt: TGTGCCAGCAGCGTAGAGGCAGGGGGTGACACTGAAGCTTTCTTT; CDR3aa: CASSVEAGGDTEAFF
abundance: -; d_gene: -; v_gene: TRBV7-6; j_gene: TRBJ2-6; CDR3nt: TGTGCCAGCAGCCCCCTCGGTACCTCTGGGGCCAACGTCCTGACTTTC; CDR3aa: CASSPLGTSGANVLTF
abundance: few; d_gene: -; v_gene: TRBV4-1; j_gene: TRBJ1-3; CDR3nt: TGCGCCAGCAGCCTTGACCGGGGAAACACCATATATTTT; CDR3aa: CASSLDRGNTIYF
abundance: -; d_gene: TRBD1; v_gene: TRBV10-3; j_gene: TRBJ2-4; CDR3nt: TGTGCCATCAGTGGGGACAGGGACGCCAAAAACATTCAGTACTTC; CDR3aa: CAISGDRDAKNIQYF
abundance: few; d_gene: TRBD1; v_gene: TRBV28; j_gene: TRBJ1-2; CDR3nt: TGTGCCAGCAGTCGCTTCCCACAGGGGGCGCTTGGCTACACCTTC; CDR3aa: CASSRFPQGALGYTF
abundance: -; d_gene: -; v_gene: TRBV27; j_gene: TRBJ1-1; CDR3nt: TGTGCCAGCAGTAGCCTTCTGGGGGGCAGGGGTGAAGCTTTCTTT; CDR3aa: CASSSLLGGRGEAFF
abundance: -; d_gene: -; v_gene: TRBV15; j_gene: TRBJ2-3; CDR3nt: TGTGCCACCAGCAGAGATGGCAGGGTGGCAGATACGCAGTATTTT; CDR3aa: CATSRDGRVADTQYF
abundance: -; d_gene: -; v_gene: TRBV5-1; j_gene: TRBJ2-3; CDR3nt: TGCGCCAGCCGGGACCTGAGCACAGATACGCAGTATTTT; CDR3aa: CASRDLSTDTQYF
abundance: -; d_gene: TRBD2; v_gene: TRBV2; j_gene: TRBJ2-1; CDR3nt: TGTGCCAGCAGGGGACTAGCAGTCGGGCAGTTCTTC; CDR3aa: CASRGLAVGQFF
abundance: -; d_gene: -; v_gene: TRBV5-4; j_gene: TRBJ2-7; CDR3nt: TGTGCCAGCAGCTTCGACAGCACGGGGTCCGAGCAGTACTTC; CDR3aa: CASSFDSTGSEQYF
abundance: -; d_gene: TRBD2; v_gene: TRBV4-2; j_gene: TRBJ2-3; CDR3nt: TGTGCCAGCAGCCAAGAAGGTTCTCGGGAGGGGGGGGATACGCAGTATTTT; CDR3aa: CASSQEGSREGGDTQYF
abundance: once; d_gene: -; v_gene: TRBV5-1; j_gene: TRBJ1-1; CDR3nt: TGCGCCAGCAGTGGACAGTCTGAAGCTTTCTTT; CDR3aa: CASSGQSEAFF
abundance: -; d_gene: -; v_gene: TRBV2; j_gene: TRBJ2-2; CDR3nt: TGTGCCAGCGGGAAAGGGGACCTAGACTTTCCCGGGGAGCTGTTTTTT; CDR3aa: CASGKGDLDFPGELFF
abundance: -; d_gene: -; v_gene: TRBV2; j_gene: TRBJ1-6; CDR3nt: TGTGCCAGCAGTGAAATAGGCGTAGGGGATAATTCACCCCTCCACTTT; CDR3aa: CASSEIGVGDNSPLHF
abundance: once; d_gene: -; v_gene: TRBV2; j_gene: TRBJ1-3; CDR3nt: TGTGCCAGCAGTGAACAGGGAAATGCTGGAAACACCATATATTTT; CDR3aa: CASSEQGNAGNTIYF
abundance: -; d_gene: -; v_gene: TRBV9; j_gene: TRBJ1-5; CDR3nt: TGTGCCAGCAGCGTAGCTGGGAATCAGCCCCAGCATTTT; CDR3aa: CASSVAGNQPQHF
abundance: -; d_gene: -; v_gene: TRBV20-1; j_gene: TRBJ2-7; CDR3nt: TGCAGCCTCGGCGAGCAGTACTTC; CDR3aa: CSLGEQYF
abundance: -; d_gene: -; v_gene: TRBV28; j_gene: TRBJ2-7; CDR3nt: TGTGCCAGCAGTACTCAAACAGGGAGGCTGTACTTC; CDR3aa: CASSTQTGRLYF
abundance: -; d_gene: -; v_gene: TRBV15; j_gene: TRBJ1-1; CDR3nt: TGTGCCACCAGGAGTAACGGGAACACTGAAGCTTTCTTT; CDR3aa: CATRSNGNTEAFF
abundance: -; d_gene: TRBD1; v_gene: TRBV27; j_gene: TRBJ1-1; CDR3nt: TGTGCCAGCAGTAAACCGGGACAGGGGGCGATTGAAGCTTTCTTT; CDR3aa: CASSKPGQGAIEAFF
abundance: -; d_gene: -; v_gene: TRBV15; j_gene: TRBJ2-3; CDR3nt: TGTGCCACCAGCAGAGATCTGGCGGCCCGCACAGATACGCAGTATTTT; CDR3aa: CATSRDLAARTDTQYF
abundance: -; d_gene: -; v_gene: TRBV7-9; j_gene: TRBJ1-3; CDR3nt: TGTGCCAGCAGCTTGGGGCAGGGAAACATGGACACCATATATTTT; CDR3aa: CASSLGQGNMDTIYF
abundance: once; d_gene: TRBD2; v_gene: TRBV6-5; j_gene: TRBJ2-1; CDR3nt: TGTGCCAGCCGACTAGCGGGCAATGAGCAGTTCTTC; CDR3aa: CASRLAGNEQFF
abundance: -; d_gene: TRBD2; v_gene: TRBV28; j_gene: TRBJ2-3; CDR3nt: TGTGCCAGCAGTTTAGGGACTAGCGTTACCACAGATACGCAGTATTTT; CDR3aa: CASSLGTSVTTDTQYF
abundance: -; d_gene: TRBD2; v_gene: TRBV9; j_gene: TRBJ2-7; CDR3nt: TGTGCCAGCAGCGTAGTCCTAGCGGGAAGCCCGGGCGAGCAGTACTTC; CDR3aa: CASSVVLAGSPGEQYF
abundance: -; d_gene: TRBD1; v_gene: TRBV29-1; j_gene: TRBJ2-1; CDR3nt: TGCAGCGTTGAAAGGACAGGGAATTCGCCGGAGCAGTTCTTC; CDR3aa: CSVERTGNSPEQFF
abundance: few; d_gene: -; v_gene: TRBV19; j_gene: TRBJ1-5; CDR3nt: TGTGCCAGTAACCCACGGAGAGGCAATCAGCCCCAGCATTTT; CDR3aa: CASNPRRGNQPQHF
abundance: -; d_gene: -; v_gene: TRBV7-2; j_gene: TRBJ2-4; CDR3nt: TGTGCCAGCAGCTTTTCTCCCCAGATGGTTCAGTACTTC; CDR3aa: CASSFSPQMVQYF
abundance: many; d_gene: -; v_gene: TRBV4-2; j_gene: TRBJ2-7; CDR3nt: TGTGCCAGCAGCCAAGATCAGGACAGCTCCTACGAGCAGTACTTC; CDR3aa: CASSQDQDSSYEQYF
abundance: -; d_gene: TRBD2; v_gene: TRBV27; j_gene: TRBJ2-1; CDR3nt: TGTGCCAGCAGTTGGGTTCGAGCGGGAGAGGTTGAGCAGTTCTTC; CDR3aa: CASSWVRAGEVEQFF
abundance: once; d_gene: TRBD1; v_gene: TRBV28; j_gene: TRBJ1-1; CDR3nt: TGTGCCAGCAGTTCCCTCGGGACAGGGGATATGAACACTGAAGCTTTCTTT; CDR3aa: CASSSLGTGDMNTEAFF
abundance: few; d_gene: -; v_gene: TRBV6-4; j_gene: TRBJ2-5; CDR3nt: TGTGCCAGCAGTGTGACTAGTGAGGAGACCCAGTACTTC; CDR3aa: CASSVTSEETQYF
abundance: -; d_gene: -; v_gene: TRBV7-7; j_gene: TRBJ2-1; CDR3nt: TGTGCTAGCAGCCCCGGTAGCGGTTACAATGAGCAGTTCTTC; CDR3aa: CASSPGSGYNEQFF
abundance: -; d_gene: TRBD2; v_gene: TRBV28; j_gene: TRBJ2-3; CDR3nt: TGTGCCAGCAGTTTCGCGGGAGGATCAGATACGCAGTATTTT; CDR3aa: CASSFAGGSDTQYF
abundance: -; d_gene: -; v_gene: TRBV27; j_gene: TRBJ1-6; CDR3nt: TGTGCCAGCAGCTCGGGAGGGACCTATAATTCACCCCTCCACTTT; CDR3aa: CASSSGGTYNSPLHF
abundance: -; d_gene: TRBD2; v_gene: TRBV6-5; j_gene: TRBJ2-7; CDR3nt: TGTGCCAGCACATTTGCGGGGGTTGGCTCCTACGAGCAGTACTTC; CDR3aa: CASTFAGVGSYEQYF
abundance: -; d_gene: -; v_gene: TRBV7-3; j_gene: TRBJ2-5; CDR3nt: TGTGCCAGCAGCTTAACCAGGGAAGGGACCCAGTACTTC; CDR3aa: CASSLTREGTQYF
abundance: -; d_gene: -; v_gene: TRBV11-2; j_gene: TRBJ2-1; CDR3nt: TGTGCCAGCAGCAAAGGAGGGTCGAGGGGGTACAATGAGCAGTTCTTC; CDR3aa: CASSKGGSRGYNEQFF